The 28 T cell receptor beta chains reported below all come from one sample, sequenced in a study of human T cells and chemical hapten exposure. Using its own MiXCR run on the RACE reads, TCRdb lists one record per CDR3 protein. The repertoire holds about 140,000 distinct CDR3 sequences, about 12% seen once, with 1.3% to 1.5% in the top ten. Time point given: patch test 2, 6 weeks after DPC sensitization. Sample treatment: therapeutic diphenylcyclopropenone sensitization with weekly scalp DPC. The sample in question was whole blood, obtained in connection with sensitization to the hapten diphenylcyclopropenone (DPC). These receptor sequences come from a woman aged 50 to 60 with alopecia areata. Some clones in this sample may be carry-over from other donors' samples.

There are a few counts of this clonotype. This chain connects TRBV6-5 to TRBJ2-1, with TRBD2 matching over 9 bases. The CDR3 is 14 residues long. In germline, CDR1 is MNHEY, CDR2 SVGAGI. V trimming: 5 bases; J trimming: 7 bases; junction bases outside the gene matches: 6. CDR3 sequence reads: CASSLSGSENEQFF. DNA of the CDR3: TGTGCCAGCAGTCTTAGCGGGAGTGAGAATGAGCAGTTCTTC.

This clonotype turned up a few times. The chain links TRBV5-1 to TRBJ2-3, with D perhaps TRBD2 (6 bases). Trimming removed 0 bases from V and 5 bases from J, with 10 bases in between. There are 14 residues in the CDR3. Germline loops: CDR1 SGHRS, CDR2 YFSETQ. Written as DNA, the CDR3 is TGCGCCAGCAGCTTGGAGGGAGCGGGAGATACGCAGTATTTT. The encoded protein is CASSLEGAGDTQYF.

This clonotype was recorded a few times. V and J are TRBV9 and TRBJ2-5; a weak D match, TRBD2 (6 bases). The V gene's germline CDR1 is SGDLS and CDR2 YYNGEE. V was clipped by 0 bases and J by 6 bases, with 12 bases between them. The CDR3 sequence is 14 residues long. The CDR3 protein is CASSVAEGIKTQYF. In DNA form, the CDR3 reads TGTGCCAGCAGCGTAGCGGAGGGGATAAAGACCCAGTACTTC.

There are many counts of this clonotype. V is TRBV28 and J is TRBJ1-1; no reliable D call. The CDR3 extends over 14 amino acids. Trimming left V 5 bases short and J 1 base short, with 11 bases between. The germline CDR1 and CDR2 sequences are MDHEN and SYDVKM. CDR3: CASSLPRENTEAFF. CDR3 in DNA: TGTGCCAGCAGTCTTCCAAGGGAGAACACTGAAGCTTTCTTT.

The chain's CDR3 is CASSLDSGRNSPLHF. The CDR3 nucleotides read TGCGCCAGCAGCTTGGACAGTGGGCGGAATTCACCCCTCCACTTT. The genes are TRBV5-1 and TRBJ1-6; unclear D gene. V was cut by 0 bases and J by 7 bases, with 11 bases left in between. The CDR3 totals 15 residues. Germline V gives CDR1 SGHRS, CDR2 YFSETQ. The complete variable domain, with remaining parts taken from reference TRBV5-1 and TRBJ1-6, reads KAGVTQTPRYLIKTRGQQVTLSCSPISGHRSVSWYQQTPGQGLQFLFEYFSETQRNKGNFPGRFSGRQFSNSRSEMNVSTLELGDSALYLCASSLDSGRNSPLHFGNGTRLTVT.

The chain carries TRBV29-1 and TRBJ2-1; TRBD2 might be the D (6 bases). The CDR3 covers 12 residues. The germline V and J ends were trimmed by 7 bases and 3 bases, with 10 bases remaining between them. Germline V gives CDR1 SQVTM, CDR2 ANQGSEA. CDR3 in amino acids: CSAQTSYNEQFF. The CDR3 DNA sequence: TGCAGCGCCCAGACTAGCTACAATGAGCAGTTCTTC.

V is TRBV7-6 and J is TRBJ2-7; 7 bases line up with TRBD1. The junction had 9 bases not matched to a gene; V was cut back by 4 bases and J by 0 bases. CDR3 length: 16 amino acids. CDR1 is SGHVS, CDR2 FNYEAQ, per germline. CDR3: CASSSYRDSLSYEQYF. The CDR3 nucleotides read TGTGCCAGCAGCTCTTACCGGGACAGCCTCTCCTACGAGCAGTACTTC.

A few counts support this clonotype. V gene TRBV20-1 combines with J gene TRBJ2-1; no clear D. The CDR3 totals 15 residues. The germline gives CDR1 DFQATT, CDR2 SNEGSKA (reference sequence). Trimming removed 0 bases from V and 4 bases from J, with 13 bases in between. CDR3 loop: CSAREASGRYNEQFF. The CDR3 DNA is TGCAGTGCTAGAGAGGCTAGTGGCCGGTACAATGAGCAGTTCTTC.

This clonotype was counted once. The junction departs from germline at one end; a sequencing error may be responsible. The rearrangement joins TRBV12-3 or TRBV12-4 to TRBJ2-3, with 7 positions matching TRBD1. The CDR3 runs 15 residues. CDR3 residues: CACSFSGLTGYTQYF. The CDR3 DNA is TGTGCCTGCAGTTTTTCGGGTCTGACAGGGTATACGCAGTATTTT.

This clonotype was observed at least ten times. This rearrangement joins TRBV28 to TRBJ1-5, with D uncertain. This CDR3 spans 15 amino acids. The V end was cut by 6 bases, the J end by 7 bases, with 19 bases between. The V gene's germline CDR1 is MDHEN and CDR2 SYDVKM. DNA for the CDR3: TGTGCCAGCAGCTTTACCGACCCGGGCTCCCAGCCCCAGCATTTT. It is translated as CASSFTDPGSQPQHF.

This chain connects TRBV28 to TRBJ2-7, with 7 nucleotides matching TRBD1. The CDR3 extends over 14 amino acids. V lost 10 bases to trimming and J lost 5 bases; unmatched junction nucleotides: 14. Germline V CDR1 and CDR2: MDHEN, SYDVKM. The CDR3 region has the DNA TGTGCCACATCCAAGGGGACAAGGGGGCACGAGCAGTACTTC. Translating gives CATSKGTRGHEQYF.

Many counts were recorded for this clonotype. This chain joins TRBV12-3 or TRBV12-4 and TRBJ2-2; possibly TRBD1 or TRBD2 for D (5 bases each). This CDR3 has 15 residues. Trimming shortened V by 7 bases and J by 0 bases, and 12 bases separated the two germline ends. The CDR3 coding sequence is TGTGCCAGCACCCCGGGACGGTCGAACACCGGGGAGCTGTTTTTT. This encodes CASTPGRSNTGELFF.

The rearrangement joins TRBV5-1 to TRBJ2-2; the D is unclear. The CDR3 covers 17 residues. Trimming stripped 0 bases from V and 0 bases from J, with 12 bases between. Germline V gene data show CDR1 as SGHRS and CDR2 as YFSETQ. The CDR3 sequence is CASSLDGLTSNTGELFF. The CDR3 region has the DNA TGCGCCAGCAGCTTGGATGGGCTGACATCGAACACCGGGGAGCTGTTTTTT.

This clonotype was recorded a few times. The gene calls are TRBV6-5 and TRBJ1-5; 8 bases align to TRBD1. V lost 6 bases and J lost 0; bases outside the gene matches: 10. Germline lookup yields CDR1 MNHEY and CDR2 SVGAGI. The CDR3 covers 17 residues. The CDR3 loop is CASRTSGTGLSNQPQHF. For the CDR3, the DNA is TGTGCCAGCAGGACGTCTGGGACAGGACTTAGCAATCAGCCCCAGCATTTT.

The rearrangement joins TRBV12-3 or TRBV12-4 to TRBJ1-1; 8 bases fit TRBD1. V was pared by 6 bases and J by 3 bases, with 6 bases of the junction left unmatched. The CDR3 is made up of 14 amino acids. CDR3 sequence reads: CASSPQGAYTEAFF. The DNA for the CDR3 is TGTGCCAGCAGCCCGCAGGGGGCCTACACTGAAGCTTTCTTT.

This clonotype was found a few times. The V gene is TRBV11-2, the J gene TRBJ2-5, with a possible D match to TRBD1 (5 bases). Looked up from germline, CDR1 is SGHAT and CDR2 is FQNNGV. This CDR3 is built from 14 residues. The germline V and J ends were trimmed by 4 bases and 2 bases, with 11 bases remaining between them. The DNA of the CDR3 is TGTGCCAGCAGCTGGACCACAGGTCAAGAGACCCAGTACTTC. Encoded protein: CASSWTTGQETQYF.

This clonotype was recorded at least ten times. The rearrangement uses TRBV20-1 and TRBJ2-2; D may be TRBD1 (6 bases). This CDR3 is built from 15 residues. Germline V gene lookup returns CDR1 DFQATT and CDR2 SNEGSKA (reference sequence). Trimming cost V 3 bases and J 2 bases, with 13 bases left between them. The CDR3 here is CSASLRTDNTGELFF. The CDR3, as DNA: TGCAGTGCTAGCCTTAGGACAGATAACACCGGGGAGCTGTTTTTT.

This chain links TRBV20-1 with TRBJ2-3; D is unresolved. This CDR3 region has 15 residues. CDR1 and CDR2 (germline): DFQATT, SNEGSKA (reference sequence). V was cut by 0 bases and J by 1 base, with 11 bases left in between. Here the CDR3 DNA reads TGCAGTGCTAGAGATTCGCCCCTGGGCACAGATACGCAGTATTTT. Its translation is CSARDSPLGTDTQYF.

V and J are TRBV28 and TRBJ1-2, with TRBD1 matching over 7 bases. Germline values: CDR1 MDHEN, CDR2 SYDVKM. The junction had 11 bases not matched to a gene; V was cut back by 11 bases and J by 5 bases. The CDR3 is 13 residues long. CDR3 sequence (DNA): TGTGCCTCCACCCAGGGGGGGAGATATGGCTACACCTTC. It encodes CASTQGGRYGYTF.

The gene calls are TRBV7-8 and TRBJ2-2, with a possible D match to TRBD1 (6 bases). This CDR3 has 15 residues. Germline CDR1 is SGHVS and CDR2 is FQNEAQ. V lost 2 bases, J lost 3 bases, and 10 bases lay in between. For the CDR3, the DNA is TGTGCCAGCAGCTTACAGGGGTTGGACACCGGGGAGCTGTTTTTT. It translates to CASSLQGLDTGELFF.

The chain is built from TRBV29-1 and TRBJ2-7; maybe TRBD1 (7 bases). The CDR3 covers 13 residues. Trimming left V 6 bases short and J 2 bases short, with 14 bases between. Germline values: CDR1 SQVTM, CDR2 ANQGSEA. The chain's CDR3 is CSVRDSATYEQYF. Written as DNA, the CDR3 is TGCAGCGTGCGGGACAGTGCCACCTACGAGCAGTACTTC.

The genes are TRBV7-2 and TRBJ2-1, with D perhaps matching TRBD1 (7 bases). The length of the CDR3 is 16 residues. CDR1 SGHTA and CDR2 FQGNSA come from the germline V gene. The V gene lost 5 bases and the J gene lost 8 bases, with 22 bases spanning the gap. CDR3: CASSRARRGGGHEQFF. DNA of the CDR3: TGTGCCAGCAGCCGGGCCCGGAGAGGAGGGGGCCATGAGCAGTTCTTC.

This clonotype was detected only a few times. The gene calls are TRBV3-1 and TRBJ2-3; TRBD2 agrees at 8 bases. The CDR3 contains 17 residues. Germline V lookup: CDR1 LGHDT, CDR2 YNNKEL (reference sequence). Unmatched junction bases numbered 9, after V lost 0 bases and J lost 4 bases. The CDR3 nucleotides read TGTGCCAGCAGCCAAGATCTCGTGATAGCGGGGCCAGATACGCAGTATTTT. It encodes CASSQDLVIAGPDTQYF.

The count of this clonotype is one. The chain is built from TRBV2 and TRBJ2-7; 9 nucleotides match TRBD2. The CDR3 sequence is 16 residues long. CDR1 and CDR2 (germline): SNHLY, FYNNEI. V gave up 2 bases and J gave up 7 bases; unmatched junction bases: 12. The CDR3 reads CASSERGGRASEEQYF. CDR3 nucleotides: TGTGCCAGCAGTGAAAGAGGCGGGAGGGCGTCGGAAGAGCAGTACTTC.

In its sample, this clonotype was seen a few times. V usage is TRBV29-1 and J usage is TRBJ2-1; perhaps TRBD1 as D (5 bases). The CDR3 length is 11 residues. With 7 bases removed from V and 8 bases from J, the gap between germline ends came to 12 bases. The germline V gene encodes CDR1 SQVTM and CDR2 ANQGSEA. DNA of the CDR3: TGCAGCGGCCACAGGAGCGATGAGCAGTTCTTC. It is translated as CSGHRSDEQFF.

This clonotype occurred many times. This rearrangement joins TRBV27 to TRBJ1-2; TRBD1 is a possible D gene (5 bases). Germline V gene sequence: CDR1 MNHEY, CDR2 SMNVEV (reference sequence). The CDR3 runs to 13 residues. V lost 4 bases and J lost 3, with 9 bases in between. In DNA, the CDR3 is TGTGCCAGCAGTTCAAGGGGATACTATGGCTACACCTTC. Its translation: CASSSRGYYGYTF.

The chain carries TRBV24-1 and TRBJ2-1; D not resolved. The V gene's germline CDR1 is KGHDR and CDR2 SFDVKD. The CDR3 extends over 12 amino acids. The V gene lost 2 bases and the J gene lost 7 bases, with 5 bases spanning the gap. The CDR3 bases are TGTGCCACCAGTGATTCTAGGAATGAGCAGTTCTTC. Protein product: CATSDSRNEQFF.

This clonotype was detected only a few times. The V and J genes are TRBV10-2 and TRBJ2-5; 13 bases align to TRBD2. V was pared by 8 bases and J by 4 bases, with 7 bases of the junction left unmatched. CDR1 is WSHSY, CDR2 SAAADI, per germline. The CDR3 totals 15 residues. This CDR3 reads CASGGLAGSTETQYF. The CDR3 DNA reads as TGCGCCAGCGGGGGACTAGCGGGATCGACAGAGACCCAGTACTTC.